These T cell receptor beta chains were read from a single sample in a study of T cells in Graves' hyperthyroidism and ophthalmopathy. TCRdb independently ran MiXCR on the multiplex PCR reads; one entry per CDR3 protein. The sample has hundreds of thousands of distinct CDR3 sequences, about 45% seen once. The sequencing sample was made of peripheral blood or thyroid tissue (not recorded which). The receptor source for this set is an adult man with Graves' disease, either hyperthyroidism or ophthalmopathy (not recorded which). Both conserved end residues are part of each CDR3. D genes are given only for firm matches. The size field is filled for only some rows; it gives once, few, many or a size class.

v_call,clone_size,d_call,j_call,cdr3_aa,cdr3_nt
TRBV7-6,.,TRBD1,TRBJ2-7,CASSYGTGDVYEQYF,TGTGCCAGCAGCTACGGGACAGGGGACGTCTACGAGCAGTACTTC
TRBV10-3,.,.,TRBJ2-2,CAIVEENTGELFF,TGTGCCATCGTTGAGGAGAACACCGGGGAGCTGTTTTTT
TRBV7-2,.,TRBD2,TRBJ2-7,CASSSEYGGAYEQYF,TGTGCCAGCAGCTCAGAATACGGGGGGGCTTACGAGCAGTACTTC
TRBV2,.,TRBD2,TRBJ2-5,CASIWTSGSRETQYF,TGTGCCAGCATTTGGACTAGCGGGAGTCGGGAGACCCAGTACTTC
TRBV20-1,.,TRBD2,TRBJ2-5,CSARDLLAGETQYF,TGCAGTGCTAGAGATCTACTAGCGGGGGAGACCCAGTACTTC
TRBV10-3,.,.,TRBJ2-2,CAISGGDGELFF,TGTGCCATCAGTGGAGGGGACGGGGAGCTGTTTTTT
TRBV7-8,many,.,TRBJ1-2,CASSLAPKYGYTF,TGTGCCAGCAGCTTAGCTCCGAAGTATGGCTACACCTTC
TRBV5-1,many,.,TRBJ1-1,CASSLAGDRGAFF,TGCGCCAGCAGCTTGGCGGGAGATCGGGGAGCTTTCTTT
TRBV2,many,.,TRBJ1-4,CASSLTEKLFF,TGTGCCAGCAGTCTCACTGAAAAACTGTTTTTT
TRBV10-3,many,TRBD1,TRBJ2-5,CAISADRGLTQYF,TGTGCCATCAGTGCTGACAGGGGCCTCACCCAGTACTTC
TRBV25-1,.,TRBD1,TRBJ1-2,CASSGGQGMGSGYTF,TGTGCCAGCAGTGGCGGACAGGGAATGGGGTCTGGCTACACCTTC
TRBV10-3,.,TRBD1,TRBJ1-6,CAIRATGESSPLHF,TGTGCCATCAGGGCTACAGGGGAGAGTTCACCCCTCCACTTT
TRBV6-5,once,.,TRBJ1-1,CASSYGDDREAFF,TGTGCCAGCAGTTACGGGGACGACAGGGAAGCTTTCTTT
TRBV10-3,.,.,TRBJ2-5,CATLPGVSGQETQYF,TGTGCCACACTTCCAGGGGTTAGCGGACAAGAGACCCAGTACTTC